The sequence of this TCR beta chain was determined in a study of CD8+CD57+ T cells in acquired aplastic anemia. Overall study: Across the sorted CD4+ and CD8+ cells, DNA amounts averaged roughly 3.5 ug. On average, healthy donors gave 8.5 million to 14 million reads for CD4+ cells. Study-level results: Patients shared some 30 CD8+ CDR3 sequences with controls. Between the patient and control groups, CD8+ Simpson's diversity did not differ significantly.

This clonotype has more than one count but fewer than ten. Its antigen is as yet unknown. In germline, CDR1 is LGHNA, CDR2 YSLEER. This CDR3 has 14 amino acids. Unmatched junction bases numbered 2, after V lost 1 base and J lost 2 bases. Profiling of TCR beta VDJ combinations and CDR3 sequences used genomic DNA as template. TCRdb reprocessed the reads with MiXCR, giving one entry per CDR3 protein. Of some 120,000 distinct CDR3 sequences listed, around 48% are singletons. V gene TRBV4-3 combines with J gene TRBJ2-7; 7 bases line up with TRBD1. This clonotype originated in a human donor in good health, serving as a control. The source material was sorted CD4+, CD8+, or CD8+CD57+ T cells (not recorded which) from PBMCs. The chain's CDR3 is CASSQGQGAYEQYF. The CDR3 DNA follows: TGCGCCAGCAGCCAAGGACAGGGAGCCTACGAGCAGTACTTC.